This T cell receptor (beta chain) was recovered during a study of T cell repertoires in cytomegalovirus infection. As for the study in general: Public signatures in TCR beta pointed to CMV infection and matching HLA type.

Concerning this clonotype itself: The antigen is unknown.

Per germline, CDR1 MDHEN and CDR2 SYDVKM. This CDR3 spans 13 amino acids. Deletions cut 4 bases from V and 7 bases from J, with 13 bases between. Study-wide findings and caveats: CMV carriers having the relevant HLA were flagged by cumulative public TCR beta family frequency. Predominance within the ex vivo response was attributable to HLA-C-restricted CMV-specific TCR beta clonotypes.

TCRdb re-called the reads with MiXCR, one entry per CDR3 protein. The profile covers approximately 290,000 distinct CDR3 sequences, with 20% to 30% appearing a single time and about 14% taken by the ten largest. The chain couples TRBV28 to TRBJ1-2, with D maybe TRBD1 (6 bases). Sequencing was performed on PBMCs. The receptor was derived from a human donor in good health (CMV status not recorded). Some clones in this sample may be carry-over from other donors' samples. CDR3 nucleotides: TGTGCCAGCAGTTACGGGGGGCGCGGTGGCTACACCTTC. Its translation is CASSYGGRGGYTF.